The rows below give T cell receptor beta chains drawn from one sample of a study of shared T cell receptors in the human thymus. Data came from immunoSEQ multiplex PCR; TCRdb stores just in-frame clones and leaves some out. The sample includes over 450,000 clones, more than 75% of them seen just once. This same sample was also taken into another study, of human thymus T cells.

The sample taken for sequencing was thymocytes. The receptors derive from a boy younger than two with a congenital heart defect. CDR3s include the opening cysteine and the closing phenylalanine or tryptophan. The D gene is left open where the match is weak. Not all rows give a size; the values are once, few, many and, for expanded clones, a class.

d_call j_call v_call clone_size cdr3_nt cdr3_aa
TRBD2 TRBJ2-1 TRBV27 NA TGTGCCAGCAGCCCGGGCCTAGCGGGACTTTACAATGAGCAGTTCTTC CASSPGLAGLYNEQFF
NA TRBJ1-1 TRBV28 NA TGTCCTAACGCCCGGGGGTTCACTGAAGCTTTCTTT CPNARGFTEAFF
TRBD2 TRBJ2-6 TRBV19 NA TGTGCCAGTAGTAGGCTGGGACTAGCGGGAGAACTTGGGGCCAACGTCCTGACTTTC CASSRLGLAGELGANVLTF
NA TRBJ2-7 TRBV6-5 NA TGTGCCAGCAGCCCGACCCAGGGATTCGGCTACGAGCAGTACTTC CASSPTQGFGYEQYF
NA TRBJ1-4 TRBV2 NA TGTGCCAGCAGTGAAATTCGTCGACAGTGGGATGAAAAACTGTTTTTT CASSEIRRQWDEKLFF
NA TRBJ1-3 TRBV29-1 NA TGCAGCGTTGAAACCAGTGCCTCTGGAAACACCATATATTTT CSVETSASGNTIYF
TRBD1 TRBJ1-2 TRBV10-2 once TGCGCCAGCAAACAGGGGGAGGACTATGGCTACACCTTC CASKQGEDYGYTF
NA TRBJ2-3 TRBV4-2 NA TGTGCCAGCAGCCAAGCCCCGGGTACAGATACGCAGTATTTT CASSQAPGTDTQYF
NA TRBJ2-3 TRBV30 NA TGTGCCTGGAGTGCCCTAAGCACAGATACGCAGTATTTT CAWSALSTDTQYF
TRBD1 TRBJ2-2 TRBV29-1 NA TGCAGCGTTGAGGACAGGGGGCACACCGGGGAGCTGTTTTTT CSVEDRGHTGELFF
TRBD2 TRBJ2-1 TRBV7-9 NA TGTGCCAGCAGAACCGAGGGACTAGCGGGAGGGCCCGATGAGCAGTTCTTC CASRTEGLAGGPDEQFF
TRBD1 TRBJ2-5 TRBV15 NA TGTGCCACCAGCGGATGGACAGGGTTTGGGACCCAGTACTTC CATSGWTGFGTQYF
TRBD1 TRBJ2-2 TRBV7-8 few TGTGCCAGCAGCCCCCGCTCCGGACAGGGCAACACCGGGGAGCTGTTTTTT CASSPRSGQGNTGELFF
NA TRBJ2-1 TRBV6-6 NA TGTGCCAGCAGTCCTGGGACTGAGTTGAATGAGCAGTTCTTC CASSPGTELNEQFF
NA TRBJ1-5 TRBV6-4 NA TGTGCCAGCAGTGATGATCAAGGGGATCAGCCCCAGCATTTT CASSDDQGDQPQHF
NA TRBJ2-5 TRBV25-1 NA TGTGCCAGCAGCTTGACAGACCAAGAGACCCAGTACTTC CASSLTDQETQYF
TRBD2 TRBJ2-7 TRBV7-9 NA TGTGCCAGCAGCTTGCGGGAGGAAACTGCCGTGCAGTACTTC CASSLREETAVQYF
TRBD1 TRBJ1-5 TRBV19 NA TGTGCCAGTAGTTGGGGACAGCGATGCAATCAGCCCCAGCATTTT CASSWGQRCNQPQHF